This T cell receptor (beta chain) is drawn from a study of shared clonotypes between healthy human individuals. V lost 4 bases, J lost 2 bases, and 6 bases lay in between. Germline CDR1 reads SGHTA; CDR2 reads FQGTGA. The CDR3 is 13 amino acids. Sequenced by immunoSEQ multiplex PCR; TCRdb stores in-frame clones only, minus some. The sample has roughly 2.2 million clones, about 92% seen once. Sequencing was done on a sample of naive CD4+ T cells from PBMCs. Subset reported: CD45RA+ positively selected. The clonotype comes from a young man in good health. Some clones in this sample may be carry-over from other donors' samples. V usage is TRBV7-3 and J usage is TRBJ1-3, with D unclear. The CDR3, as DNA: TGTGCCAGCAGCTCGACCCCTGGAAACACCATATATTTT. Amino acid sequence: CASSSTPGNTIYF.